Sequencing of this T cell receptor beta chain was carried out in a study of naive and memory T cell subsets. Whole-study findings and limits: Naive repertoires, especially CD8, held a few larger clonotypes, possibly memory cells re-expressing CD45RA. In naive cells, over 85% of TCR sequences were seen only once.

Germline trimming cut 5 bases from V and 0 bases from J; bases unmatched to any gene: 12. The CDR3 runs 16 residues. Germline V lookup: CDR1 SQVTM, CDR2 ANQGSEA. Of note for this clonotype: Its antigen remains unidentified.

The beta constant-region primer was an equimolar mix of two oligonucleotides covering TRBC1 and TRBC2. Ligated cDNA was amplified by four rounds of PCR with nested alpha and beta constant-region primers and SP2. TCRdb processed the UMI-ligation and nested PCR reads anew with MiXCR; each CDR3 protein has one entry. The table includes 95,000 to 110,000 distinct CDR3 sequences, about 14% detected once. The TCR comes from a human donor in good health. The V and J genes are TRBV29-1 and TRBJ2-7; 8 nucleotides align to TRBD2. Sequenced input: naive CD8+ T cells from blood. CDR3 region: CSVPASDSGDSYEQYF. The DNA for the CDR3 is TGCAGCGTTCCGGCCTCGGATAGCGGGGACTCCTACGAGCAGTACTTC.